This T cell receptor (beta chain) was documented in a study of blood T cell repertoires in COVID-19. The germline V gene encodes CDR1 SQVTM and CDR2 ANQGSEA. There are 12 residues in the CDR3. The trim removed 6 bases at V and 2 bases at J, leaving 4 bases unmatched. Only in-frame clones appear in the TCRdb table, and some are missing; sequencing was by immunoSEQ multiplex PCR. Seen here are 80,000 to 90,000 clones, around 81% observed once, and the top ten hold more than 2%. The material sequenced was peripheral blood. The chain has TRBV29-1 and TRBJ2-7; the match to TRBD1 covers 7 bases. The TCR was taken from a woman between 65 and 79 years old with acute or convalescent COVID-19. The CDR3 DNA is TGCAGCGTCGGGACAGTCACCTACGAGCAGTACTTC. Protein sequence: CSVGTVTYEQYF.